This TCR beta chain stems from a study of T-cell memory formation after mild COVID-19 (dated by TCRdb to the early 2020s). Regarding the complete study: TCR sequence clusters from the two donors were largely donor specific. Longitudinal TCRalpha and TCRbeta repertoire sequencing tracked T-cell clones expanding and contracting after mild COVID-19 in a couple of donors. The cohort was made up of two young adult volunteers, one female and one male, who were previously healthy.

Of note for this clonotype: Its specific antigen is unknown. No clone much larger than this one lies a single base away; base qualities are absent.

The reads were generated on an Illumina NovaSeq 6000. TCRalpha and TCRbeta cDNA libraries were constructed by 5'RACE with constant-segment primers, with sample barcodes and unique molecular identifiers being introduced. RNA was extracted from every sample with Trizol reagent. Libraries were amplified in two PCR steps, with a second sample barcode and Illumina TruSeq adapters added in the second step. Libraries were sequenced on an Illumina NovaSeq with 2 x 150 bp paired-end reads. The paper's processing steps were these. Demultiplexing of reads and collapsing into UMI-guided consensus sequences were performed with migec v1.2.7. With mixcr v2.1.11, UMI consensuses were aligned to TRA and TRB V and J templates and assembled into clonotypes. A clonotype was counted as expanded or contracted only if both edgeR and NoisET called the change significant, with noise models trained on biological replicates. For edgeR calls, the thresholds were a false discovery rate-adjusted p below 0.01 and a log2 fold-change of 1. As an exploratory analysis of dynamics, max-normalized trajectories of the 1000 most abundant clonotypes were examined by PCA with hierarchical clustering. Each responding clone was given a CD4 or CD8 phenotype based on the CD4+ and CD8+ repertoires, which had been sequenced separately. Using fastp trimming at Q25 and MiXCR clonotype assembly, TCRdb reanalyzed the public sequencing data and kept in-frame beta chains. Rows are unified per CDR3 protein, each entry keeping the most common DNA and genes. For this entry, the V and J calls and clone size follow TCRdb and not the study's own pipeline. The table for this sample lists under 70,000 distinct CDR3 sequences; 9.3% of them were counted only once. In total, the top ten clones hold approximately 1% of the sample.

V drops 0 bases and J drops 4 bases, leaving 7 bases in between. Including the terminal cysteine and phenylalanine, the CDR3 comprises 14 residues. The entry retains the CDR3 DNA only, 42 bases that are in frame from base 1. Based on the germline V gene, the CDR1 and CDR2 sequences are ENHRY and SYGVKD. Ficoll-Paque density gradient centrifugation was the method used to isolate PBMCs. Study-wide conclusions, independent of this receptor: Balanced CD4/CD8 phenotypes were observed for clones contracting from day 15 to 85, whereas a bias towards CD4+ was observed for a second wave of clones expanding from day 15 to 37. SARS-CoV-2 specificity of the second-wave clones peaking on day 37 was not confirmed. Contracting CD4+ clones turned up mainly in the CM and EM memory subsets, whereas EMRA was where CD8+ clones were enriched. Some responding clones were detected in pre-infection memory, suggesting pre-existing cross-reactive memory T cells joined the SARS-CoV-2 response. Only a couple of mild cases were covered in the study, and larger cohorts including severe cases with pre-infection samples were considered necessary.

The origin of this receptor is a man between 18 and 35 years old who had mild COVID-19 (a few samples of this study predate the infection). The sample titles of this study are shuffled in the database, so cell type and time point are left out; the donor was told from shared clones. The sample consisted of PBMCs or a T cell subset sorted from them (not recorded which). The sequence is built from TRBV10-3 and TRBJ2-4, with no reliable assignment of the D segment. CDR3 protein: CAISESSQKNIQYF. The sequence in DNA is TGTGCCATCAGTGAGTCGTCACAGAAAAACATTCAGTACTTC.